This paragraph covers one T cell receptor (beta chain) sequence. This clone was seen more than once but under ten times. Its antigen is not yet known. Per-nucleotide qualities are absent, and no much larger clonotype sits a single base away. This entry belongs to a study of radiotherapy plus CTLA-4 blockade in lung cancer (dated by TCRdb to about 2018). Describing the broader study: Objective responses occurred in roughly 20% of enrolled patients, and approximately 34% achieved disease control.

What the work shows at the level of the full study, not this receptor alone: After treatment with radiotherapy and ipilimumab, TCR clones that originated in tumors expanded in peripheral blood. The strongest predictors of response were reported to be early dynamic shifts in blood T cell clones along with a rise in serum interferon-beta following radiation.

The method was the immunoSEQ multiplex PCR assay. The source is immuneACCESS, and TCRdb retained only in-frame sequences with V and J called. Part of the clones is not carried over; for the studies checked, unresolved V genes explain less than half of this, and the remainder is unexplained. The sample includes roughly 32,000 clones, with about 81% observed a single time. The top ten constitute about 26% of the sample. Focal radiation therapy combined with CTLA-4 blockade (ipilimumab) was tested in patients with chemo-refractory metastatic non-small-cell lung cancer. This receptor was identified in a human donor with non-small cell lung cancer that progressed on radiotherapy plus ipilimumab. Sequencing was performed on peripheral blood, taken from a patient treated with radiotherapy plus ipilimumab.

The CDR3 corresponds to CASSFRTSGGAVEQFF. In nucleotides, the sequence is TGTGCCAGCAGCTTCCGGACTAGCGGGGGGGCCGTAGAGCAGTTCTTC. The V and J genes are TRBV7-2 and TRBJ2-1, and TRBD2 matches 15 of the central bases. The CDR3 measures 16 amino acids from cysteine to phenylalanine. Only the CDR3 portion is preserved as DNA: 48 bases, with reading frame beginning at the first base. V and J are trimmed by 3 bases and 10 bases, and the gene matches miss 7 bases of the junction. The germline V gene provides CDR1 SGHTA and CDR2 FQGNSA.